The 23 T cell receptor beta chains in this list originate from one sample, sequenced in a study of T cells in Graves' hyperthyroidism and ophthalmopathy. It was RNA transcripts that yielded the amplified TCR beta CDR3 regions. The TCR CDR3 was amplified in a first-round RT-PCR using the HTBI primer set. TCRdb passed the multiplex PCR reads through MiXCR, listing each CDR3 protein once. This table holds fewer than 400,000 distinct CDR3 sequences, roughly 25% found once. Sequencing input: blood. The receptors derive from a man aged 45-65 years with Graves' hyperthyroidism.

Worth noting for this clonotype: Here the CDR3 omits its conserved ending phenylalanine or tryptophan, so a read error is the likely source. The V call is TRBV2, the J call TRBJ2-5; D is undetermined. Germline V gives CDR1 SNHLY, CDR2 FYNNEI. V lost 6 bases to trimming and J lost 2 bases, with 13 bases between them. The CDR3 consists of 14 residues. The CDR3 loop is CASSPLGRQETQYL. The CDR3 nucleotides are TGTGCCAGCAGCCCCCTCGGCCGGCAAGAGACCCAGTACCTC.

DNA of the CDR3: TGTGCCAGCAGCGTTGGGGGGGGCGCAGATACGCAGTATTTT. It is translated as CASSVGGGADTQYF. The rearrangement links TRBV9 to TRBJ2-3; D might be TRBD2 (7 bases). Germline V gives CDR1 SGDLS, CDR2 YYNGEE. The CDR3 runs to 14 residues. V was pared by 2 bases and J by 4 bases, with 11 bases between. The variable domain in full, completed from reference TRBV9 and TRBJ2-3, reads DSGVTQTPKHLITATGQRVTLRCSPRSGDLSVYWYQQSLDQGLQFLIQYYNGEERAKGNILERFSAQQFPDLHSELNLSSLELGDSALYFCASSVGGGADTQYFGPGTRLTVL.

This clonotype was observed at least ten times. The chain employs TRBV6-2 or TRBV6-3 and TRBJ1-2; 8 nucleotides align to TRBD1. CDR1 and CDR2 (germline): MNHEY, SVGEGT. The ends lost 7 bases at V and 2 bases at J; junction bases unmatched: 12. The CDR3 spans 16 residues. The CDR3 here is CASIPAGQAKNYGYTF. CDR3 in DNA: TGTGCCAGCATCCCGGCGGGACAGGCCAAAAACTATGGCTACACCTTC.

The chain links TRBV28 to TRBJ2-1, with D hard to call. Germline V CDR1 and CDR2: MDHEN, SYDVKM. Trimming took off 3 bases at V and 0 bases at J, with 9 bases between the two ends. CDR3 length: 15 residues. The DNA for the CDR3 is TGTGCCAGCAGTTTGGGGTATAGCTCCTACAATGAGCAGTTCTTC. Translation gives CASSLGYSSYNEQFF.

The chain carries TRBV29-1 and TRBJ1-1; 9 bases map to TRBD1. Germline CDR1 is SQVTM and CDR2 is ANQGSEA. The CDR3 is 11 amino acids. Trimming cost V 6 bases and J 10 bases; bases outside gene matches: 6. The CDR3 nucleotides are TGCAGCGTCCGGGACAGGGTACGAGCTTTCTTT. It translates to CSVRDRVRAFF.

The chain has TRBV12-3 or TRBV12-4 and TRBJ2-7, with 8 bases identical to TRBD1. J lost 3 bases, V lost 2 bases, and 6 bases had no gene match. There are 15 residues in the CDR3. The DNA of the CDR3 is TGTGCCAGCAGTTTAAGAACAGGGGGGATCTACGAGCAGTACTTC. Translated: CASSLRTGGIYEQYF.

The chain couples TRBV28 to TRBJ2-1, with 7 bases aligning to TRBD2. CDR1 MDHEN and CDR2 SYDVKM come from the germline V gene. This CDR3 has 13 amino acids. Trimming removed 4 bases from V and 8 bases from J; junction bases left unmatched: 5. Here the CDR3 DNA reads TGTGCCAGCAGTTCGCGGGAGTTCGATGAGCAGTTCTTC. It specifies CASSSREFDEQFF.

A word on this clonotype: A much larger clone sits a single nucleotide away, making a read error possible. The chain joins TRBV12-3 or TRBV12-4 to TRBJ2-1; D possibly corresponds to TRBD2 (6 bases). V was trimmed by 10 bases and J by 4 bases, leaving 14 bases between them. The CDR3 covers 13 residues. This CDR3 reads CANTLRDYNEQFF. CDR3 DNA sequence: TGTGCCAACACCCTGCGGGATTACAATGAGCAGTTCTTC.

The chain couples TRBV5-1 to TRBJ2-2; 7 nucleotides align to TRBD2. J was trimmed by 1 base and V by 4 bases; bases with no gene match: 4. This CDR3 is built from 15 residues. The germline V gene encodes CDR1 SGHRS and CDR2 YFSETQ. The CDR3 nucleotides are TGCGCCAGCAGCCGTCTAGCGGAGAACACCGGGGAGCTGTTTTTT. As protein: CASSRLAENTGELFF.

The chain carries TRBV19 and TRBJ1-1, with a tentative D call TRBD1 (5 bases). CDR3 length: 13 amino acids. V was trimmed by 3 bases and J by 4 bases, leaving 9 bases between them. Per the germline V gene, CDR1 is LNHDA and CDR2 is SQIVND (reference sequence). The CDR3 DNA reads TGTGCCAGTAGTATGGGGGGGATCACTGAAGCTTTCTTT. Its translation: CASSMGGITEAFF.

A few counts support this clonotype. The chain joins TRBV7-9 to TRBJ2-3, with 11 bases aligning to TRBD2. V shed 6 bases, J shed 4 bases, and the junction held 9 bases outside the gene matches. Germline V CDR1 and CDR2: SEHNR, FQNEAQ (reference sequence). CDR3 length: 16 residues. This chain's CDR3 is CASSPSGRKVADTQYF. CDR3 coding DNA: TGTGCCAGCAGTCCTAGCGGGAGGAAGGTAGCAGATACGCAGTATTTT. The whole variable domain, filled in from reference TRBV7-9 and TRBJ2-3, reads DTGVSQNPRHKITKRGQNVTFRCDPISEHNRLYWYRQTLGQGPEFLTYFQNEAQLEKSRLLSDRFSAERPKGSFSTLEIQRTEQGDSAMYLCASSPSGRKVADTQYFGPGTRLTVL.

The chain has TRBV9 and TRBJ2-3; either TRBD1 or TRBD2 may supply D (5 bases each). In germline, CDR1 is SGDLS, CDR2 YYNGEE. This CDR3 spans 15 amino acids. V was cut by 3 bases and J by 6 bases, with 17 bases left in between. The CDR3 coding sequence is TGTGCCAGCAGCGAATATCCACGGGGCGCGGATACGCAGTATTTT. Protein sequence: CASSEYPRGADTQYF.

The DNA of the CDR3 is TGTGCCAGCAGTTACGCCAGCGGGGCCTACAATGAGCAGTTCTTC. Protein product: CASSYASGAYNEQFF. The chain employs TRBV6-5 and TRBJ2-1; 7 bases fit TRBD2. The CDR3 consists of 15 residues. With 2 bases clipped from V and 2 bases from J, the junction kept 3 bases outside the gene matches. CDR1 and CDR2 from the germline V gene are MNHEY and SVGAGI.

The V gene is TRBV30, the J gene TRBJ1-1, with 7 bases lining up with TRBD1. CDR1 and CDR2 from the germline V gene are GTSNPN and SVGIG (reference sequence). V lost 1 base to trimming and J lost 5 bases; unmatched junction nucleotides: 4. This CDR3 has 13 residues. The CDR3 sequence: CAWSAGQWTEAFF. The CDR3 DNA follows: TGTGCCTGGAGTGCGGGACAGTGGACTGAAGCTTTCTTT.

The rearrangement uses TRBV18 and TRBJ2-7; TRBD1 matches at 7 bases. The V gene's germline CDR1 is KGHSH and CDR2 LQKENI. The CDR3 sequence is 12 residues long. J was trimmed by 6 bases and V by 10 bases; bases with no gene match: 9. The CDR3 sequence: CATKQTGIEQYF. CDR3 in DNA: TGTGCCACCAAACAGACAGGGATCGAGCAGTACTTC. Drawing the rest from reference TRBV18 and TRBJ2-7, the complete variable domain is NAGVMQNPRHLVRRRGQEARLRCSPMKGHSHVYWYRQLPEEGLKFMVYLQKENIIDESGMPKERFSAEFPKEGPSILRIQQVVRGDSAAYFCATKQTGIEQYFGPGTRLTVT.

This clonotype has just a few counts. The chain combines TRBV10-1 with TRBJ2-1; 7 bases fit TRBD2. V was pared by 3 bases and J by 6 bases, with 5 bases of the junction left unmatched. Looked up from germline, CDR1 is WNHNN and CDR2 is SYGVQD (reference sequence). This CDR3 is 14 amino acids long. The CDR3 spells CASSDFAGVNEQFF. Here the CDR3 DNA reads TGCGCCAGCAGTGATTTTGCGGGAGTCAATGAGCAGTTCTTC.

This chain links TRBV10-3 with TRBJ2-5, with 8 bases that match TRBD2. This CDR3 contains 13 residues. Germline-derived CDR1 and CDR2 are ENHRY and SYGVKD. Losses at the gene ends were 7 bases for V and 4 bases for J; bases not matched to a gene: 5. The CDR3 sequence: CAITKGLGETQYF. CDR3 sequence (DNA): TGTGCCATCACCAAGGGACTAGGAGAGACCCAGTACTTC.

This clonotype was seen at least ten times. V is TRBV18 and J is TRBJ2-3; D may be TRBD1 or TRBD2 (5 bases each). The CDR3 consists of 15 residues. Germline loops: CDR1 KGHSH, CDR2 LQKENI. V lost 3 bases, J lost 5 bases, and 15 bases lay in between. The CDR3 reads CASSPAGSRGDTQYF. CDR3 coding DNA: TGTGCCAGCTCACCGGCAGGCTCGAGGGGAGATACGCAGTATTTT. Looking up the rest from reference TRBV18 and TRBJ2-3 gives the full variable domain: NAGVMQNPRHLVRRRGQEARLRCSPMKGHSHVYWYRQLPEEGLKFMVYLQKENIIDESGMPKERFSAEFPKEGPSILRIQQVVRGDSAAYFCASSPAGSRGDTQYFGPGTRLTVL.

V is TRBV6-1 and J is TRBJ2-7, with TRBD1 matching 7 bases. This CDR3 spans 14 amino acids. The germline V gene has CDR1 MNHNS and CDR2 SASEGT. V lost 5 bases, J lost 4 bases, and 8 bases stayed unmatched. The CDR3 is CASSIRTGLYEQYF. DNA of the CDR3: TGTGCCAGCAGTATTCGGACAGGACTGTACGAGCAGTACTTC.

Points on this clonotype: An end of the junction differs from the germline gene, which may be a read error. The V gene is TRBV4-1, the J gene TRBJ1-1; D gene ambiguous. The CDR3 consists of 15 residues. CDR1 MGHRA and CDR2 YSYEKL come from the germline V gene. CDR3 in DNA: TGCGCCAGCAGCCAAGAACCAGGCCGGATCCCTGAGGCTTTCTTT. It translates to CASSQEPGRIPEAFF.

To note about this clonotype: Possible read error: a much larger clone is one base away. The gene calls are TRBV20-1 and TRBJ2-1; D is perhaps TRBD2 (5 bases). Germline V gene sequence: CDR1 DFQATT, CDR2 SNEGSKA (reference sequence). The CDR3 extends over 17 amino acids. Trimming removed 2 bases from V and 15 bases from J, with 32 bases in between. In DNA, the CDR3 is TGCAGTGCTAGAAACCCGATGGTTGCGGGCCCTGCCGGTCAGCGGTTCTTC. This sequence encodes CSARNPMVAGPAGQRFF.

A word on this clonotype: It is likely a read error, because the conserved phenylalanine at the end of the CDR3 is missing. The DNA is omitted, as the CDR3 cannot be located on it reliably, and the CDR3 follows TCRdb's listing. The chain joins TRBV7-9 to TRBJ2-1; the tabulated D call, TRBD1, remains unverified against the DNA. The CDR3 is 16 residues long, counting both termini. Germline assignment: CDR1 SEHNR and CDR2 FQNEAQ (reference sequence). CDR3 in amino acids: CASSLRGPGSYNEQCS.

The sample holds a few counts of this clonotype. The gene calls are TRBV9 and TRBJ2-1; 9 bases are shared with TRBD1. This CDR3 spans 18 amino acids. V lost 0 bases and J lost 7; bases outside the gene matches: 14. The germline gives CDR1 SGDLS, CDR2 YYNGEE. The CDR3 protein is CASSVEKRGGQGSNEQFF. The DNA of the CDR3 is TGTGCCAGCAGCGTAGAAAAGAGGGGGGGACAGGGTTCTAATGAGCAGTTCTTC. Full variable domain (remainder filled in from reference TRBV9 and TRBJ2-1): DSGVTQTPKHLITATGQRVTLRCSPRSGDLSVYWYQQSLDQGLQFLIQYYNGEERAKGNILERFSAQQFPDLHSELNLSSLELGDSALYFCASSVEKRGGQGSNEQFFGPGTRLTVL.